Given below is one T cell receptor beta chain in context. What this receptor recognizes is not known. Within one base of it there is no much larger clone, and no base qualities were kept. Taken from cysteine to phenylalanine, the CDR3 has 17 residues. Of all the DNA, just the CDR3 is kept, 51 bases in frame from base 1. Between the V and J ends, shortened by 3 bases and 5 bases respectively, the junction contains 22 bases. CDR1 SGHTA and CDR2 FQGNSA were looked up in the germline V gene. Participants in the prospective study were enrolled through a virtual design, were aged roughly 18 to 100 years, and lived in some 24 United States geographic areas. Cohort assignment in the prospective study relied on participant-reported clinical history from a screening survey and a study questionnaire. Recovered participants in ImmuneRACE Cohort 3 were defined as having two consecutive negative NP/OP PCR tests, clearance from a healthcare professional, or resolution of symptoms. In the prospective study, whole blood, serum and a nasopharyngeal or oropharyngeal swab were collected from each participant by mobile phlebotomists. Prospective study participants could optionally give additional blood draws and questionnaires over an approximately 2-month period. Before DNA extraction, blood samples from the prospective study were shipped at room temperature or frozen.

This record belongs to a study of blood T cell repertoires in COVID-19 (dated by TCRdb to 2020 to 2022). Regarding the study in general: Samples covering the acute and convalescent phases of COVID-19 were provided by collaborators in the United States, Italy and Spain. The material from the prospective study consisted of cDNA or gDNA derived from T cells, B-cell-depleted T cells, or PBMCs. Subjects who had been exposed to COVID-19, were actively infected with it, or had recovered from it provided the deeply sampled blood TCRbeta repertoires that made up the dataset. A freely available public database, intended as a resource for researchers studying the immune response to SARS-CoV-2, is where the repertoires were released. The samples were drawn from the first 160 participants of the ongoing ImmuneRACE study and from 950 to 1,500 subjects provided by 6 global collaborators. Nearly every sample came with metadata listing a de-identified subject ID, COVID-19 status, age in years and sex. Where HLA class I and class II types were available, the types were taken from metadata supplied by the sample provider, not from assay-based typing.

The immunoSEQ Assay, a bias-controlled multiplex PCR, was used to amplify TCRbeta CDR3 regions from genomic DNA. The authors' analysis ran thus. Nucleated cell counts per sample were estimated from amplification of reference gene primers within the assay. To quantify the absolute abundance of each unique TCRbeta CDR3 rearrangement, sequence reads were collapsed and filtered. For each sample, productive Simpson clonality was calculated as the square root of Simpson's diversity index over productive rearrangements. TCRdb took this table from immuneACCESS and kept in-frame rearrangements with V and J called. Such tables lack part of the clones; where checked against another copy, unresolved V genes explain under half of the gap, and the rest is unexplained. The V and J calls and clone size come from that table; D and trimming were worked out from the DNA. The sample contains roughly 290,000 clones, roughly 85% of them found a single time. Approximately 6% of the sample is held by the ten biggest clonotypes.

General study outcomes and caveats: How much clinical and demographic metadata was included differed by source and by participant, and the metadata was provided uncurated.

This TCR was sampled from a woman between 40 and 55 years old who had recovered from COVID-19. Sequencing used PBMCs or T cells enriched from blood (not recorded which). The chain links TRBV7-2 with TRBJ2-5; TRBD2 is possibly the D segment (6 matching bases). CDR3 region: CASSFSSTGLLGETQYF. The DNA sequence is given as TGTGCCAGCAGCTTTTCCAGCACGGGACTTCTAGGGGAGACCCAGTACTTC.